This T cell receptor beta chain was sequenced in a study of technical replicates of blood from a few donors. TCRdb's copy holds only in-frame clones and misses some; the assay was immunoSEQ multiplex PCR. Among about 69,000 clones listed, around nine tenths were seen once. Trimming took 2 bases from V and 7 from J; bases not matched to a gene: 7. Germline lookup yields CDR1 SGHTA and CDR2 FQGTGA. The CDR3 length is 15 residues. The sequenced material came from PBMCs. V and J are TRBV7-3 and TRBJ2-1, with 8 bases that match TRBD2. This TCR derives from a human donor in good health. Some clones in this sample may be carry-over from other donors' samples. CDR3 loop: CASSLGGGPGNEQFF. CDR3 nucleotides: TGTGCCAGCAGCTTAGGCGGGGGGCCGGGAAATGAGCAGTTCTTC. The whole variable domain, remainder taken from reference TRBV7-3 and TRBJ2-1, is GAGVSQTPSNKVTEKGKYVELRCDPISGHTALYWYRQSLGQGPEFLIYFQGTGAADDSGLPNDRFFAVRPEGSVSTLKIQRTERGDSAVYLCASSLGGGPGNEQFFGPGTRLTVL.